This passage covers 18 T cell receptor beta chains from one sample sequenced in a study of blood T cell repertoires in COVID-19. Sequencing used immunoSEQ multiplex PCR; TCRdb keeps in-frame clones, though not all of them. The sample has fewer than 60,000 clones, 78% seen once. The sequenced sample was peripheral blood. The receptors were sampled from a human donor in a cohort sampled during active COVID-19.

This sequence joins TRBV19 and TRBJ2-1; D possibly corresponds to TRBD2 (6 bases). Deletions cut 4 bases from V and 2 bases from J, with 18 bases between. The CDR3 loop spans 17 amino acids. Germline CDR1 LNHDA, CDR2 SQIVND (reference sequence). The chain's CDR3 is CASSRLVGDGTYNEQFF. The CDR3 DNA reads as TGTGCCAGTAGTAGACTAGTAGGGGATGGGACCTACAATGAGCAGTTCTTC.

The chain is built from TRBV25-1 and TRBJ1-6; D might be TRBD1 (5 bases). CDR3 length: 13 amino acids. V gave up 5 bases and J gave up 8 bases, with 10 bases separating them. The germline CDR1 and CDR2 sequences are MGHDK and SYGVNS. The CDR3: CASSSTGYSPLHF. The DNA for the CDR3 is TGTGCCAGCAGTTCCACAGGTTATTCACCCCTCCACTTT.

This rearrangement joins TRBV30 to TRBJ1-2; D call uncertain. The germline V gene encodes CDR1 GTSNPN and CDR2 SVGIG (reference sequence). The CDR3 runs to 15 residues. The ends were cut back, 2 bases at V and 4 bases at J, with 17 bases in the middle. The CDR3 region is CAWSLDLRGFYGYTF. DNA of the CDR3: TGTGCCTGGAGTTTAGACCTGAGAGGCTTCTATGGCTACACCTTC. Together with reference TRBV30 and TRBJ1-2, the CDR3 gives the full variable domain: SQTIHQWPATLVQPVGSPLSLECTVEGTSNPNLYWYRQAAGRGLQLLFYSVGIGQISSEVPQNLSASRPQDRQFILSSKKLLLSDSGFYLCAWSLDLRGFYGYTFGSGTRLTVV.

A single count supports this clone. The rearrangement joins TRBV7-2 to TRBJ2-3, with D perhaps matching TRBD1 (6 bases). V lost 0 bases to trimming and J lost 2 bases, with 9 bases between them. The CDR3 is made up of 15 amino acids. Germline V lookup: CDR1 SGHTA, CDR2 FQGNSA. The CDR3 bases are TGTGCCAGCAGCTTAGCGGGGGCCCACACAGATACGCAGTATTTT. Amino acid sequence: CASSLAGAHTDTQYF.

The chain combines TRBV11-3 with TRBJ1-1; TRBD1 matches 7 bases. The CDR3 has 15 residues. Germline V gene data show CDR1 as SGHNT and CDR2 as YENEEA. After removal of 1 base from V and 0 bases from J, the junction contained 2 bases not matched to a gene. The CDR3 is CASSLGGQLNTEAFF. DNA of the CDR3: TGTGCCAGCAGCTTAGGGGGACAGTTGAACACTGAAGCTTTCTTT. Full variable domain (outside the CDR3, taken from reference TRBV11-3 and TRBJ1-1): EAGVVQSPRYKIIEKKQPVAFWCNPISGHNTLYWYLQNLGQGPELLIRYENEEAVDDSQLPKDRFSAERLKGVDSTLKIQPAELGDSAVYLCASSLGGQLNTEAFFGQGTRLTVV.

The chain is built from TRBV5-1 and TRBJ2-5; 8 nucleotides agree with TRBD2. J gave up 2 bases and V 4 bases, and 13 bases lay outside the gene matches. The CDR3 length is 17 residues. The germline gives CDR1 SGHRS, CDR2 YFSETQ. The CDR3 DNA reads TGCGCCAGCAGCGCCATCCCCCGGGGGGGTGGGCAAGAGACCCAGTACTTC. Its translation is CASSAIPRGGGQETQYF.

V and J are TRBV4-1 and TRBJ1-3; tentatively, D is TRBD1 (5 bases). CDR3 length equals 15 residues. Looked up from germline, CDR1 is MGHRA and CDR2 is YSYEKL. V was shortened by 1 base and J by 2 bases, with 9 bases between the two germline ends. CDR3 amino acids: CASSQVRGAGNTIYF. CDR3 sequence (DNA): TGCGCCAGCAGCCAAGTACGGGGGGCTGGAAACACCATATATTTT.

The rearrangement uses TRBV9 and TRBJ1-3; a possible D gene is TRBD1 (6 bases). The V end lost 2 bases, the J end lost 4 bases, and 10 bases lay between the germline ends. CDR3 size: 14 residues. The germline V gene has CDR1 SGDLS and CDR2 YYNGEE. Written as DNA, the CDR3 is TGTGCCAGCAGCGTCGGGACACTCGGAAACACCATATATTTT. It yields the protein CASSVGTLGNTIYF.

This clone came up many times. The chain is built from TRBV27 and TRBJ2-5; 9 bases match TRBD1. This CDR3 contains 13 residues. Germline CDR1 reads MNHEY; CDR2 reads SMNVEV (reference sequence). The junction had 3 bases not matched to a gene; V was cut back by 6 bases and J by 4 bases. CDR3 loop: CASRRTGVETQYF. CDR3 coding DNA: TGTGCCAGCAGGCGGACAGGGGTAGAGACCCAGTACTTC.

The genes are TRBV5-4 and TRBJ2-5; D not certain. With 4 bases removed from V and 2 bases from J, the gap between germline ends came to 9 bases. Germline values: CDR1 SGHNT, CDR2 YYREEE (reference sequence). This CDR3 has 13 amino acids. The CDR3 region has the DNA TGTGCCAGCAGCACGGAGCCTCAAGAGACCCAGTACTTC. This encodes CASSTEPQETQYF.

This clone appeared once. The chain employs TRBV10-3 and TRBJ2-2, with 10 bases lining up with TRBD2. This CDR3 is 15 amino acids long. The germline V gene has CDR1 ENHRY and CDR2 SYGVKD. The ends lost 7 bases at V and 5 bases at J; junction bases unmatched: 7. The CDR3 loop is CAITRLAGVTGELFF. The CDR3 DNA reads TGTGCCATCACGAGGCTAGCGGGAGTAACCGGGGAGCTGTTTTTT.

This sequence joins TRBV5-1 and TRBJ2-7, with TRBD1 as a possible D gene (6 bases). The CDR3 totals 14 residues. Trimming removed 2 bases at V and 6 bases at J, with 15 bases between. Germline values: CDR1 SGHRS, CDR2 YFSETQ. The CDR3 protein is CASSFNSGVGEQYF. The CDR3 DNA reads as TGCGCCAGCAGCTTTAATTCAGGGGTGGGCGAGCAGTACTTC.

The chain uses TRBV13 and TRBJ2-7, with D hard to call. V lost 5 bases to trimming and J lost 0 bases, with 11 bases between them. The CDR3 runs 14 residues. CDR1 is PRHDT, CDR2 FYEKMQ, per germline (reference sequence). The CDR3 nucleotides are TGTGCCAGCAGCCCCTCCCGGTCCTCCTACGAGCAGTACTTC. It is translated as CASSPSRSSYEQYF.

CDR3 DNA: TGTGCCAGCAGCACAGGGGAGATAGCTTTCTTT. Its protein is CASSTGEIAFF. The V gene is TRBV7-6, the J gene TRBJ1-1; the match to TRBD1 covers 7 bases. The CDR3 is 11 residues long. Germline CDR1 reads SGHVS; CDR2 reads FNYEAQ. After removal of 5 bases from V and 10 bases from J, the junction contained 4 bases not matched to a gene.

The rearrangement joins TRBV29-1 to TRBJ1-1; 9 bases fit TRBD1. Germline V CDR1 and CDR2: SQVTM, ANQGSEA. The CDR3 loop spans 12 amino acids. Germline trimming cut 5 bases from V and 7 bases from J; bases unmatched to any gene: 5. This CDR3 is CSVLTGGFEAFF. CDR3 sequence (DNA): TGCAGCGTTCTGACAGGGGGGTTTGAAGCTTTCTTT. Looking up the rest from reference TRBV29-1 and TRBJ1-1 gives the full variable domain: SAVISQKPSRDICQRGTSLTIQCQVDSQVTMMFWYRQQPGQSLTLIATANQGSEATYESGFVIDKFPISRPNLTFSTLTVSNMSPEDSSIYLCSVLTGGFEAFFGQGTRLTVV.

The chain has TRBV6-2 or TRBV6-3 and TRBJ1-5, with a weak D call TRBD1 (5 bases). V was cut by 4 bases and J by 6 bases, with 10 bases left in between. There are 13 residues in the CDR3. Germline loops: CDR1 MNHEY, CDR2 SVGEGT. Written as DNA, the CDR3 is TGTGCCAGCAGTTCGACAGTGCTTCAGCCCCAGCATTTT. This encodes CASSSTVLQPQHF.

The chain has TRBV12-3 or TRBV12-4 and TRBJ1-2; maybe TRBD1 (6 bases). The germline V and J ends were trimmed by 8 bases and 7 bases, with 17 bases remaining between them. CDR3 size: 13 residues. The chain's CDR3 is CASLYGGAGGYTF. DNA for the CDR3: TGTGCCAGCTTGTATGGGGGCGCGGGTGGCTACACCTTC.

This chain links TRBV27 with TRBJ1-5; TRBD1 might be the D (6 bases). The ends were cut back, 5 bases at V and 3 bases at J, with 11 bases in the middle. Germline assignment: CDR1 MNHEY and CDR2 SMNVEV (reference sequence). CDR3 length: 14 amino acids. The CDR3 here is CASSKDSNNQPQHF. In nucleotides, the CDR3 is TGTGCCAGCAGTAAGGACAGCAACAATCAGCCCCAGCATTTT.